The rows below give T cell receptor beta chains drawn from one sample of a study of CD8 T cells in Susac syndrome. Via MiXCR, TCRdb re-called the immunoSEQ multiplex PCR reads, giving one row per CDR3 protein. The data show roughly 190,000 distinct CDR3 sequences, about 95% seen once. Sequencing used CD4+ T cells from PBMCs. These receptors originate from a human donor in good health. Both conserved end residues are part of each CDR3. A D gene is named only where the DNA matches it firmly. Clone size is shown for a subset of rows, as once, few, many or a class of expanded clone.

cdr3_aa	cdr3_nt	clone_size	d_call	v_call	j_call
CASVQQGNGANVLTF	TGCGCCAGCGTTCAACAGGGAAATGGGGCCAACGTCCTGACTTTC	NA	NA	TRBV5-1	TRBJ2-6
CASSSGLAVPRGETQYF	TGTGCCAGCAGCTCGGGACTAGCGGTCCCGAGAGGCGAGACCCAGTACTTC	once	TRBD2	TRBV7-9	TRBJ2-5
CASSYRGASHEQFF	TGTGCCAGCAGTTACAGGGGCGCTAGCCATGAGCAGTTCTTC	NA	NA	TRBV6-5	TRBJ2-1
CASSPDSNQPQHF	TGTGCCAGCAGTCCGGACAGCAATCAGCCCCAGCATTTT	NA	NA	TRBV6-6	TRBJ1-5
CASSYGQDPYEQYF	TGTGCCAGCAGTTACGGGCAGGATCCCTACGAGCAGTACTTC	NA	NA	TRBV6-2/TRBV6-3	TRBJ2-7
CSVEASGGKTQYF	TGCAGCGTTGAAGCATCCGGCGGAAAGACCCAGTACTTC	NA	NA	TRBV29-1	TRBJ2-5
CASSLREGEPQHF	TGTGCCAGCTCACTCAGAGAAGGGGAGCCCCAGCATTTT	NA	NA	TRBV18	TRBJ1-5
CASSQAEYEQYF	TGTGCCAGCAGCCAAGCGGAATACGAGCAGTACTTC	NA	NA	TRBV3-1	TRBJ2-7
CASSIGTGYDEQYF	TGCGCCAGCAGCATCGGGACAGGTTATGACGAGCAGTACTTC	NA	TRBD1	TRBV5-1	TRBJ2-7
CSPSDPTASGRETQYF	TGCAGTCCAAGCGACCCAACGGCTAGCGGTCGGGAGACCCAGTACTTC	NA	TRBD2	TRBV20-1	TRBJ2-5
CASSTRTSGTDTQYF	TGTGCCAGCAGCACCCGGACTAGCGGCACAGATACGCAGTATTTT	NA	TRBD2	TRBV11-1	TRBJ2-3
CSVRGSPAEQFF	TGCAGCGTGAGGGGTAGTCCGGCTGAGCAGTTCTTC	NA	NA	TRBV29-1	TRBJ2-1
CSALGFYGYTF	TGCAGCGCCCTAGGCTTCTATGGCTACACCTTC	NA	NA	TRBV29-1	TRBJ1-2
CSASGDNLLTRGFF	TGCAGTGCTTCGGGGGACAACCTTTTGACACGAGGCTTCTTT	NA	NA	TRBV20-1	TRBJ1-1
CSVEAFPSRQTNTGELFF	TGCAGCGTTGAAGCTTTCCCTTCAAGACAGACGAACACCGGGGAGCTGTTTTTT	NA	NA	TRBV29-1	TRBJ2-2
CAWSSSSGEQYF	TGTGCCTGGAGTTCTTCCAGCGGTGAGCAGTACTTC	NA	NA	TRBV30	TRBJ2-7
CAWSPIDSLNQPQHF	TGTGCCTGGAGTCCTATCGACAGCCTCAATCAGCCCCAGCATTTT	NA	NA	TRBV30	TRBJ1-5
CASSQGLLSDEQFF	TGTGCCAGCAGCCAAGGGCTTCTAAGCGATGAGCAGTTCTTC	NA	NA	TRBV3-1	TRBJ2-1
CSAGKGTQREETQYF	TGCAGTGCTGGAAAAGGGACCCAGAGAGAGGAGACCCAGTACTTC	NA	NA	TRBV20-1	TRBJ2-5
CSASDGTSGRVGPDTQYF	TGCAGTGCTAGTGACGGGACTAGCGGGAGAGTCGGGCCAGATACGCAGTATTTT	NA	TRBD2	TRBV20-1	TRBJ2-3
CASSRFILGQGYTF	TGCGCCAGCAGCCGTTTTATCTTGGGGCAGGGCTACACCTTC	NA	NA	TRBV4-3	TRBJ1-2
CASSEDRILSYNEQFF	TGTGCCAGCAGTGAAGACCGGATACTCTCCTACAATGAGCAGTTCTTC	NA	NA	TRBV2	TRBJ2-1
CAWSVGLAEDEQYF	TGTGCCTGGAGTGTAGGCCTAGCCGAAGACGAGCAGTACTTC	NA	NA	TRBV30	TRBJ2-7
CASSPDRTDTEAFF	TGTGCCAGCAGCCCCGACAGGACGGACACTGAAGCTTTCTTT	once	NA	TRBV7-9	TRBJ1-1
CASSQDQTLAKNIQYF	TGCGCCAGCAGCCAAGATCAGACTTTAGCCAAAAACATTCAGTACTTC	NA	NA	TRBV4-3	TRBJ2-4
CSAQSGRTDTQYF	TGCAGTGCTCAAAGCGGGAGGACAGATACGCAGTATTTT	NA	TRBD2	TRBV20-1	TRBJ2-3
CAWSVGGGNYGYTF	TGTGCCTGGAGTGTAGGAGGGGGTAACTATGGCTACACCTTC	NA	NA	TRBV30	TRBJ1-2
CSARLSVGLLNEQFF	TGCAGTGCTAGACTTAGCGTTGGCTTATTGAATGAGCAGTTCTTC	NA	NA	TRBV20-1	TRBJ2-1
CRPGAATYEQYF	TGCAGACCGGGGGCAGCGACCTACGAGCAGTACTTC	NA	NA	TRBV20-1	TRBJ2-7
CASSQDQTSGRAVKNIQYF	TGTGCCAGCAGCCAAGATCAGACTAGCGGGAGGGCTGTCAAAAACATTCAGTACTTC	NA	TRBD2	TRBV4-2	TRBJ2-4
CASATTRDGYTF	TGTGCCAGCGCCACAACCAGGGACGGCTACACCTTC	NA	NA	TRBV6-2/TRBV6-3	TRBJ1-2
CATSRDPGGYYEQYF	TGTGCCACCAGCAGAGATCCTGGGGGCTACTACGAGCAGTACTTC	NA	NA	TRBV15	TRBJ2-7
CASSQPGQVAKNIQYF	TGCGCCAGCAGCCAACCAGGACAGGTTGCGAAAAACATTCAGTACTTC	NA	TRBD1	TRBV4-1	TRBJ2-4
CASSLAPGAGANVLTF	TGTGCCAGCAGCTTAGCCCCGGGGGCTGGGGCCAACGTCCTGACTTTC	NA	NA	TRBV7-2	TRBJ2-6
CASGFPGQGKETQYF	TGTGCCAGCGGATTCCCGGGACAGGGGAAAGAGACCCAGTACTTC	NA	TRBD1	TRBV28	TRBJ2-5
CASSLGPAGTYEQYF	TGTGCCAGCAGCTTAGGCCCGGCTGGTACCTACGAGCAGTACTTC	few	NA	TRBV7-2	TRBJ2-7
CSVEDPLYNEQFF	TGCAGCGTTGAAGACCCCCTTTACAATGAGCAGTTCTTC	NA	NA	TRBV29-1	TRBJ2-1
CASSYHPGPKTGELFF	TGTGCCAGCAGTTACCATCCCGGCCCGAAGACCGGGGAGCTGTTTTTT	NA	NA	TRBV6-2/TRBV6-3	TRBJ2-2
CASSLGVAEDEQFF	TGTGCCAGCAGCTTGGGGGTAGCCGAGGATGAGCAGTTCTTC	NA	NA	TRBV7-2	TRBJ2-1
CAGVIAGGTDTQYF	TGTGCCGGAGTGATAGCGGGCGGCACAGATACGCAGTATTTT	NA	TRBD2	TRBV6-1	TRBJ2-3
CASRRTDLSYEQYF	TGTGCCAGCAGGAGGACGGATCTCTCCTACGAGCAGTACTTC	NA	NA	TRBV12-3/TRBV12-4	TRBJ2-7
CASSRQVSSGSYEQYF	TGTGCCAGCAGCCGCCAGGTGTCTAGCGGGAGCTACGAGCAGTACTTC	NA	TRBD2	TRBV3-1	TRBJ2-7
CASSPLQGGVETQYF	TGTGCCAGCAGCCCCCTACAGGGGGGAGTTGAGACCCAGTACTTC	NA	TRBD1	TRBV14	TRBJ2-5
CASNRDIFGPQHF	TGTGCCAGTAATCGGGACATTTTTGGGCCCCAGCATTTT	NA	NA	TRBV19	TRBJ1-5